This TCR beta chain is from a study of CD8 T cells in ankylosing spondylitis. Study-wide results and caveats: Among TCR beta sequences, a motif of roughly 8 highly homologous variants appeared characteristic of ankylosing spondylitis blood. It was reported that disease-linked clones were significantly enriched in matched ankylosing spondylitis synovial fluid.

The CDR3 has 10 residues. Germline CDR1 SGHAT, CDR2 FQNNGV. The V end was cut by 4 bases, the J end by 4 bases, with 1 base between. Quantitative 5'-RACE was performed with molecular barcodes, and it yielded the TCR beta libraries. One entry per CDR3 protein, called by TCRdb with MiXCR from the 5' RACE reads. This sample carries approximately 200,000 distinct CDR3 sequences, roughly 13% of them seen once, and the ten largest clones take 16%. Note on this clonotype: The antigen remains unidentified.

This clonotype was sampled from a male donor with ankylosing spondylitis or in good health (not recorded which). The V and J genes are TRBV11-2 and TRBJ2-5; no definite D call. Sequenced sample: blood, either unsorted or a sorted T cell fraction (not recorded which). The CDR3 coding sequence is TGTGCCAGCAGCTCAGAGACCCAGTACTTC. It yields the protein CASSSETQYF.